This is a list of T cell receptor beta chains from one sample in a study of tumor and adjacent non-tumor tissue in lung cancer. MiXCR, run by TCRdb on the multiplex PCR reads, gives a single entry per CDR3 protein. The table records 200,000 to 250,000 distinct CDR3 sequences, 70% to 75% of them present only once. Sequencing was done on a sample of lung tumor tissue. The receptors come from a man in his fifties or sixties with non-small cell lung cancer. Both conserved end residues are part of each CDR3. The D gene is left open where the match is weak. Rows give clone size only sometimes, using once, few, many, or a class for an expanded clone.

.	.	TRBV4-2	TRBJ2-5	TGTGCAAGCAACCAAGATATATCCTTCCAAGAGACCCAGTACTTC	CASNQDISFQETQYF
once	.	TRBV12-3/TRBV12-4	TRBJ2-2	TGTGCCAGCTTTTCACTGGACAGGCTTAGCGGGGAGCGGTTTTTT	CASFSLDRLSGERFF
.	.	TRBV20-1	TRBJ2-7	TGCAATGCTAGAGATCCTCTGAACGCGCAGTACTTC	CNARDPLNAQYF
.	.	TRBV11-2	TRBJ2-1	TGTGCCAGCGGCTCTGCATTTCACAATGAGCAGTTATTC	CASGSAFHNEQLF
few	.	TRBV7-3	TRBJ1-6	TGTGCCAGCAGCTTAGGATATGATTCACCCCTCCACTTT	CASSLGYDSPLHF
.	TRBD2	TRBV6-1	TRBJ2-3	TGTGCCAGCAGTGGTAGGCAAAGCGGGGGAAATACAGTTACGCAGTATTTT	CASSGRQSGGNTVTQYF
.	.	TRBV6-1	TRBJ1-1	TGTGCCAGCAGTTTTGGTTTTTCAAACACTCAAACTTTCTTT	CASSFGFSNTQTFF
once	.	TRBV20-1	TRBJ1-5	TGCAGTGTTAAAGACCCAACGGGGCCTAGCAATCAGCCCCGGCATTTT	CSVKDPTGPSNQPRHF
once	TRBD2	TRBV29-1	TRBJ2-1	TGCAGCGTTGCGGGTAGCGGGAGGGCAAGTGATCAGTTCTTC	CSVAGSGRASDQFF
.	.	TRBV20-1	TRBJ2-5	TGCAGTGCTAGAACAGTCCAGGGAGAGACCCAGTACTTC	CSARTVQGETQYF
.	.	TRBV30	TRBJ2-1	TGTGCCAGGAGTGAGGGAACAGAGGGCGCGTTCGATGAGCAATTCTTC	CARSEGTEGAFDEQFF
.	.	TRBV12-3/TRBV12-4	TRBJ2-6	TGTGCCAGCAGTTTAGTTTCGAGCTCTGGGGCCAACGTCCTGTCTTTC	CASSLVSSSGANVLSF
.	.	TRBV10-2	TRBJ2-2	TGCGCCAGCAGTGAGTTCTCCGGGGAAATGTTTTTT	CASSEFSGEMFF
many	.	TRBV12-3/TRBV12-4	TRBJ1-4	TGTGCCAGCAGTTTAAATCCTGAAAAACTGTTTTTT	CASSLNPEKLFF
.	TRBD1	TRBV28	TRBJ2-3	TGTGCCAGCAGTATCGGCGAGTACAGGGGGACAGATACGCAGTATTTT	CASSIGEYRGTDTQYF
many	.	TRBV20-1	TRBJ2-2	TGCAGTGCTAGCTCCAGCCTGAACACCGGGGAGCTGTTTTTT	CSASSSLNTGELFF
few	.	TRBV28	TRBJ1-1	TGTGCCAGCAGTTCGGTCCTGAATACTGAAGCTTTCTTT	CASSSVLNTEAFF
.	.	TRBV20-1	TRBJ2-3	TGCAGTGCTAGCCGCCGCACAGATACGCAGTATTTT	CSASRRTDTQYF
.	.	TRBV4-3	TRBJ2-1	TGCGCCAGCAGTCCTACTAGCTCGTCCTACAATGAGCAGTTCTTC	CASSPTSSSYNEQFF
many	.	TRBV30	TRBJ1-4	TGTGCCTGGGGTGCCGGAAGGAAACTGTTTTTT	CAWGAGRKLFF
.	.	TRBV7-9	TRBJ2-7	TGTGCCACTACCGACAGCGGTCTCTACGAGCAGTACTTC	CATTDSGLYEQYF
.	TRBD2	TRBV4-2	TRBJ2-3	TGTGCCAGCAGCCGGAACCCCAGGACTAGCACAGATACGCATTATTTT	CASSRNPRTSTDTHYF
.	.	TRBV11-2	TRBJ2-1	TGTGCCAGCAGCTTAAGTCGACTATTCGAGATGAATGAGCAGTCCTTC	CASSLSRLFEMNEQSF
.	.	TRBV6-5	TRBJ2-5	TGTGCCAGCAGTCACGCTTTAGGGGGGTACGAGACCCAGTACTTC	CASSHALGGYETQYF
many	.	TRBV6-1	TRBJ1-6	TGTGCCAGCGGAAAGGGCTTTGCGCATAATTCACCCCTCCACTTT	CASGKGFAHNSPLHF
.	.	TRBV6-5	TRBJ2-7	TGTGACAGCAGCAATGGGGGAGTCACTCGCTGCGAGCAGTACTTC	CDSSNGGVTRCEQYF
.	TRBD1	TRBV20-1	TRBJ2-3	TGCAGTGCTAGAGATCTACAGGGGGATGGGCAGCCCCAGTATTTT	CSARDLQGDGQPQYF
few	.	TRBV6-5	TRBJ1-1	TGTGCCAGTTGTAGGGAGTTGAACACTGAAGCTTTCTTT	CASCRELNTEAFF